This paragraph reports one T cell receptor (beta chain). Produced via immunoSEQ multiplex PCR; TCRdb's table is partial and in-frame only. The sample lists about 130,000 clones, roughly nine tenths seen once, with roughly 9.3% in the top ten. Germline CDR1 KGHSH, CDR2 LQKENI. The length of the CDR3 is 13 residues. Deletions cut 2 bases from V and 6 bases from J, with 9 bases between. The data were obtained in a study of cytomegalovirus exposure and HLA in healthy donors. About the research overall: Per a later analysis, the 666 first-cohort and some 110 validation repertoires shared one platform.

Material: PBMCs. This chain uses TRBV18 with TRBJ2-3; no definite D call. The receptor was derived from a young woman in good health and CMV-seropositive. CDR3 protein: CASSPDPRDTQYF. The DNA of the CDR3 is TGTGCCAGCTCACCAGACCCGAGGGATACGCAGTATTTT.